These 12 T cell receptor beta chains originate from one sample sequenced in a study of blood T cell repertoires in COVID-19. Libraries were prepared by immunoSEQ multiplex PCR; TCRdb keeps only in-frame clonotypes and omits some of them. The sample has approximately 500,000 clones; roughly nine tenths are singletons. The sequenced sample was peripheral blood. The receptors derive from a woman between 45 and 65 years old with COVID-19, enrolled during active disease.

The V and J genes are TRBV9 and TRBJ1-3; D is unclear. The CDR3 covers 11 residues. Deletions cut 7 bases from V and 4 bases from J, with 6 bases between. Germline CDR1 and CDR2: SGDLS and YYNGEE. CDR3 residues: CASRSGNTIYF. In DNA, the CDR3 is TGTGCCAGCCGTTCCGGAAACACCATATATTTT.

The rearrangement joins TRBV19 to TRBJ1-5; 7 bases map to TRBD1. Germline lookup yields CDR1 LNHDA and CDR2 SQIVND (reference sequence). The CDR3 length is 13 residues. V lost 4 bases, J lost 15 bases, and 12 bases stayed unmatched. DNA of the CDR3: TGTGCCAGTAGTACCTTTACAGGGGTCGGAGGGCATTTT. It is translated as CASSTFTGVGGHF.

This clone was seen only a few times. The CDR3 is CASSDRASADTQYF. The CDR3 DNA follows: TGTGCCAGCAGCGACAGGGCCTCCGCAGATACGCAGTATTTT. The chain is built from TRBV27 and TRBJ2-3; 7 nucleotides align to TRBD1. The CDR3 has 14 residues. Germline CDR1 is MNHEY and CDR2 is SMNVEV (reference sequence). J gave up 4 bases and V 6 bases, and 7 bases lay outside the gene matches.

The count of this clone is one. CDR3 sequence reads: CASGSGWRLNIQYF. In nucleotides, the CDR3 is TGTGCCAGCGGGAGTGGATGGCGCTTAAACATTCAGTACTTC. The genes are TRBV21-1 and TRBJ2-4; TRBD2 was called by the table and not checked on the DNA. TRBV21-1 is noted as a pseudogene. The CDR3 totals 14 residues.

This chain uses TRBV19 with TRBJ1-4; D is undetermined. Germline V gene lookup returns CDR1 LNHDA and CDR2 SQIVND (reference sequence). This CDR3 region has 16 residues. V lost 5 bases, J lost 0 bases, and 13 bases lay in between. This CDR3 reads CASSPDRLATNEKLFF. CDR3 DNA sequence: TGTGCCAGTAGTCCCGACCGACTAGCAACTAATGAAAAACTGTTTTTT.

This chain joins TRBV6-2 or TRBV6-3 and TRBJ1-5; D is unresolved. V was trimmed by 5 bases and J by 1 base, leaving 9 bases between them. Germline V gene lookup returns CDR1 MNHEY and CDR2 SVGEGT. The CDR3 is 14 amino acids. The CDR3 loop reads CASSPAPSNQPQHF. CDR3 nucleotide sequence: TGTGCCAGCAGTCCAGCGCCGAGCAATCAGCCCCAGCATTTT.

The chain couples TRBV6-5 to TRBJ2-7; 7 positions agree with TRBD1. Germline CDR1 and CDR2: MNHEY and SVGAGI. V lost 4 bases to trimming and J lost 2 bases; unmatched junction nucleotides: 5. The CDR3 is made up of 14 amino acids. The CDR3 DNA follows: TGTGCCAGCAGTTCGACAGGGCCTCCCTACGAGCAGTACTTC. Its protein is CASSSTGPPYEQYF.

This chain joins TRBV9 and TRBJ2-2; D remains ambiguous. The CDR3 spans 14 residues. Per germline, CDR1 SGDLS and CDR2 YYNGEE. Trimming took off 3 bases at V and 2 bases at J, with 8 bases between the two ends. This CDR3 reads CASSGATNTGELFF. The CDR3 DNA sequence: TGTGCCAGCAGCGGGGCCACAAACACCGGGGAGCTGTTTTTT.

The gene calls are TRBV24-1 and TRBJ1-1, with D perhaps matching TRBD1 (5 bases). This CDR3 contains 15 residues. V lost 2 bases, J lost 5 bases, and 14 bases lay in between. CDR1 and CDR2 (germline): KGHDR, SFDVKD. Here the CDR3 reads CATSDSDRPETEAFF. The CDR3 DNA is TGTGCCACCAGTGATTCCGACAGACCGGAGACTGAAGCTTTCTTT.

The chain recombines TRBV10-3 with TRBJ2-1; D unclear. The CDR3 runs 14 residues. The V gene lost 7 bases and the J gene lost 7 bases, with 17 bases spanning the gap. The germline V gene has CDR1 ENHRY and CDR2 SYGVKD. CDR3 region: CAINEDSSKNEQFF. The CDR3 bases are TGTGCCATCAACGAAGACTCCTCTAAAAATGAGCAGTTCTTC.

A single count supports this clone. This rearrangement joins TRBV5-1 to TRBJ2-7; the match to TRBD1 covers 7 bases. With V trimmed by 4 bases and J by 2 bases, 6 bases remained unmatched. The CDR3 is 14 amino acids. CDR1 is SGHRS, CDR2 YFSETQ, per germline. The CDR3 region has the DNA TGCGCCAGCAGCATTCGACAGGGAGCCTACGAGCAGTACTTC. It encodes CASSIRQGAYEQYF.

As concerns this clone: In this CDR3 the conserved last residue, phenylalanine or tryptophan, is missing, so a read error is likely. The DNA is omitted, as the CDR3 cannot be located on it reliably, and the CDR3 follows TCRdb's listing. CDR3 in amino acids: CASRRLAGGSE. The chain links TRBV12-2 to TRBJ2-3; TRBD2, as called in the table, went unchecked against the DNA. TRBV12-2 is reported as a pseudogene. Both ends counted, the CDR3 spans 11 residues.